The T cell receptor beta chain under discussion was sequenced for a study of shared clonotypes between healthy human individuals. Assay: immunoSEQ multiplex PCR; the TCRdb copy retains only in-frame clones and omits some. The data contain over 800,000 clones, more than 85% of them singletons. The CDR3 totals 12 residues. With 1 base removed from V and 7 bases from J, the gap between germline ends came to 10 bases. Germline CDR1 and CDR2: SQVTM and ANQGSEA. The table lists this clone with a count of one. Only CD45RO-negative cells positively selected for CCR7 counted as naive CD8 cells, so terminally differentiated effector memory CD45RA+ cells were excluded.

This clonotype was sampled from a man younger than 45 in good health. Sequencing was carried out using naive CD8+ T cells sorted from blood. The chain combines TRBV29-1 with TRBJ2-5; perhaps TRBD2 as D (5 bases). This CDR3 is CSVEAGSGTQYF. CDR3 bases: TGCAGCGTTGAAGCGGGGAGTGGGACCCAGTACTTC.